This record covers a single T cell receptor (beta chain). These data are taken from a study of blood T cell repertoires in COVID-19. As for the study in general: Sites across the United States, Italy and Spain contributed samples from acute and convalescent COVID-19. T cells, B-cell-depleted T cells, or PBMCs supplied cDNA or gDNA.

The V and J ends lost 5 bases and 11 bases, in that order; junction bases with no gene match: 7. The CDR3 sequence is 12 residues long. In germline, CDR1 is MNHEY, CDR2 SVGEGT. Original processing notes: For nucleated cells, counts were estimated from reference gene primer amplification. The repertoire was sequenced with immunoSEQ multiplex PCR; TCRdb's copy has only in-frame clones and lacks some. Clone size and the V and J calls come from that table; the DNA yielded D and trimming. The data contain 25,000 to 40,000 clones, 90% of them singletons. The sequence was collected from an older man with active or convalescent COVID-19. J is TRBJ1-1 and V is TRBV6-2 or TRBV6-3; TRBD1 agrees at 8 bases. Source material: peripheral blood. The CDR3 nucleotides read TGTGCCAGCAGTCCCGGACAGGGTGTGGCTTTCTTT. Translation gives CASSPGQGVAFF.